These T cell receptor beta chains were read from a single sample in a study of blood T cell repertoires in COVID-19. Measured with immunoSEQ multiplex PCR; TCRdb has only the in-frame clones, and not every one. Here the sample spans around 270,000 clones, approximately 90% being singletons. Sequencing was done on a sample of peripheral blood. All receptors derive from a man aged 40-55 years with acute or convalescent COVID-19. Both conserved end residues are part of each CDR3. Fields, in order: CDR3 DNA, CDR3 protein, J gene, CDR3 length, clone size, D gene, V gene. The D gene is left open where the match is weak. Size is stated for part of the rows, as once, few or many counts, or as a class when the clone is expanded.

TGTGCCAGCAGCCCAGACCCCTCCGGGAGTGAAAAACTGTTTTTT	CASSPDPSGSEKLFF	TRBJ1-4	15	NA	NA	TRBV7-2
TGCAGTGCTAGGTTGCAGGTTGAAGCTTTCTTT	CSARLQVEAFF	TRBJ1-1	11	NA	NA	TRBV20-1
TGTGCCAGCAGCCAGGGACAGGGGGCCTATGAGCAGTTCTTC	CASSQGQGAYEQFF	TRBJ2-1	14	NA	TRBD1	TRBV3-1/TRBV3-2
TGCGCCAGCAGCCTACAACAGGGAAATGAAAAACTGTTTTTT	CASSLQQGNEKLFF	TRBJ1-4	14	NA	NA	TRBV5-1
TGTGCCAGCAGCTTGCTGACTAGCGGGGGTGCAGATACGCAGTATTTT	CASSLLTSGGADTQYF	TRBJ2-3	16	NA	TRBD2	TRBV5-5
TGTGCCAGCAGTGACTTTTCGACAGGGGGCAGGTACGAGCAGTACTTC	CASSDFSTGGRYEQYF	TRBJ2-7	16	NA	TRBD1	TRBV6-1
TGTGCCAGCTCAGCAGGGAATTATTCACCCCTCCACTTT	CASSAGNYSPLHF	TRBJ1-6	13	NA	NA	TRBV18
TGTGCCAGCAGCTCGGCGGACAGCTCCTACAATGAGCAGTTCTTC	CASSSADSSYNEQFF	TRBJ2-1	15	NA	NA	TRBV5-4
TGTGCCAGCAGCTTAGGGACAGGGACGAACACCGGGGAGCTGTTTTTT	CASSLGTGTNTGELFF	TRBJ2-2	16	NA	TRBD1	TRBV13
TGTGCCAGCACCCCCCGCCGGGGGGATAGCTCTGGGGCCAACGTCCTGACTTTC	CASTPRRGDSSGANVLTF	TRBJ2-6	18	once	TRBD2	TRBV14
TGTGCCAGCAGTGAAGGAGGCAACACAGATACGCAGTATTTT	CASSEGGNTDTQYF	TRBJ2-3	14	NA	NA	TRBV6-1
TGTGCTAGTGGTTTGGACAGGGGGCAAGGTAATGGCTACACCTTC	CASGLDRGQGNGYTF	TRBJ1-2	15	NA	TRBD1	TRBV12-5
TGTGCCAGCAGCCCAGGGGGCGCCAACACCGGGGAGCTGTTTTTT	CASSPGGANTGELFF	TRBJ2-2	15	NA	TRBD1	TRBV28
TGTGCCAGCAGTAGGATTGAGAGGGGCTACACCTTC	CASSRIERGYTF	TRBJ1-2	12	NA	NA	TRBV2
TGTGCCAGCAGCCCGGGATCGTTCTATGGCTACACCTTC	CASSPGSFYGYTF	TRBJ1-2	13	NA	NA	TRBV7-3
TGCGCCAGCAGTGGGACAAATACCTACGAGCAGTACTTC	CASSGTNTYEQYF	TRBJ2-7	13	NA	NA	TRBV10-1
TGTGCCAGCTTTACCCAGGGGGCTGGCGGGGAGCTGTTTTTT	CASFTQGAGGELFF	TRBJ2-2	14	NA	TRBD1	TRBV5-4
TGTGCCAGTAGTTCGTTACCCTCCGGACAGGGTCGTCAGCCCCAGCATTTT	CASSSLPSGQGRQPQHF	TRBJ1-5	17	NA	TRBD1	TRBV19
TGTGCCAGCAGCTGGCCCGGAGGGAAAATGGACTTT	CASSWPGGKMDF	TRBJ1-4	12	NA	NA	TRBV5-6
TGTGCCAGCAGTGAAGGGAGCGGGGGGATATACAATGAGCAGTTCTTC	CASSEGSGGIYNEQFF	TRBJ2-1	16	NA	TRBD2	TRBV2
TGCGCCAGCAGCCCGGAGGGCCGGGGTAACTATGGCTACACCTTC	CASSPEGRGNYGYTF	TRBJ1-2	15	NA	NA	TRBV5-1
TGTGCCAGTAGTACCTACGGACGGCCAGGGGAGCAGTACTTC	CASSTYGRPGEQYF	TRBJ2-7	14	NA	NA	TRBV19
TGCGCCAGCAGCCCCGAGGGGAACACCGGGGAGCTGTTTTTT	CASSPEGNTGELFF	TRBJ2-2	14	NA	NA	TRBV5-1
TGTGCCAGCAGAGGGGCATCAGATACGCAGTATTTT	CASRGASDTQYF	TRBJ2-3	12	NA	NA	TRBV9
TGTGCCAGCAGTCCCTGGGGGGGTACCCTTAATGAGCAGTTCTTC	CASSPWGGTLNEQFF	TRBJ2-1	15	NA	TRBD2	TRBV6-5
TGTGCCAGCAGCGTATATGACAGGCAGGACATCTATGGCTACACCTTC	CASSVYDRQDIYGYTF	TRBJ1-2	16	NA	NA	TRBV9
TGTGCCACCAGTGATGGAGGAAACTTC	CATSDGGNF	TRBJ2-7	9	NA	NA	TRBV24-1
TGTGCCACCAGGGAGACAGGGGTCTCACTCAATCAGCCCCAGCATTTT	CATRETGVSLNQPQHF	TRBJ1-5	16	few	TRBD1	TRBV15
TGTGCCAGCAGCCTCTATGGTAAAGAAAAGGGCTACACCTTC	CASSLYGKEKGYTF	TRBJ1-2	14	NA	NA	TRBV3-1/TRBV3-2
TGCAGCGTTGAAAGACAGAGGAACACTGAAGCTTTCTTT	CSVERQRNTEAFF	TRBJ1-1	13	NA	NA	TRBV29-1
TGTGCCTGGAGTCATGATACAGGGGGCGACTATGGCTACACCTTC	CAWSHDTGGDYGYTF	TRBJ1-2	15	NA	TRBD1	TRBV30
TGTGCCAGCAGCTTATGGACAGACTCTGGAAACACCATATATTTT	CASSLWTDSGNTIYF	TRBJ1-3	15	NA	NA	TRBV7-6
TGTGCCAGCAGCTTATGGGGGGCGAACACCGGGGAGCTGTTTTTT	CASSLWGANTGELFF	TRBJ2-2	15	NA	NA	TRBV7-9
TGTGCCAGCAGTGAACAGGGTTACACTGAAGCTTTCTTT	CASSEQGYTEAFF	TRBJ1-1	13	NA	NA	TRBV6-1
TGTGCCAGCAGCATTCCAGGGGGCACTGAAGCTTTCTTT	CASSIPGGTEAFF	TRBJ1-1	13	NA	TRBD1	TRBV9
TGTGCCAGCAGTTATCTGTTAGCGGGGGGCCAGAAGCAGTACTTC	CASSYLLAGGQKQYF	TRBJ2-7	15	few	TRBD2	TRBV6-2/TRBV6-3
TGTGCCAGCAGCCAACAGGGCACAGATACGCAGTATTTT	CASSQQGTDTQYF	TRBJ2-3	13	NA	NA	TRBV6-2/TRBV6-3
TGCGCCAGCAGCTTGGGTACTGGCCAGGGGGACTACGAGCAGTACTTC	CASSLGTGQGDYEQYF	TRBJ2-7	16	NA	TRBD1	TRBV5-1
TGTGCCAGCAGCTTAGTAGGGGGTCAGCCCCAGCATTTT	CASSLVGGQPQHF	TRBJ1-5	13	NA	NA	TRBV7-2
TGTGCCAGCAGCCCTTGGGCCCCTCCCACAGATACGCAGTATTTT	CASSPWAPPTDTQYF	TRBJ2-3	15	NA	NA	TRBV7-6
TGCGCCAGCAGCCAATCAGTCAAGGCAGGGGGTAAGCCCCAGCATTTT	CASSQSVKAGGKPQHF	TRBJ1-5	16	once	TRBD1	TRBV4-1
TGCGCCAGCAGCGTGACAGGGTACTACGAGCAGTACTTC	CASSVTGYYEQYF	TRBJ2-7	13	NA	TRBD1	TRBV5-1
TGTGCCAGTAGTACGTCAGGATATGGCTACACCTTC	CASSTSGYGYTF	TRBJ1-2	12	NA	NA	TRBV19
TGTGCCACCAGTGACCTCTCCGGGCAGGGGGCTTACAATGAGCAGTTCTTC	CATSDLSGQGAYNEQFF	TRBJ2-1	17	NA	TRBD1	TRBV24-1
TGTGCCAGCAGCTCCGGGACTAGCGGGGGGCCGAACAATGAGCAGTTCTTC	CASSSGTSGGPNNEQFF	TRBJ2-1	17	NA	TRBD2	TRBV7-2
TGTGCCAGCAGCTTAAGGGGCCGGGGGAGGAACACTGAAGCTTTCTTT	CASSLRGRGRNTEAFF	TRBJ1-1	16	NA	NA	TRBV13
TGTGCCAGCAGCCAAGGAGAGAACACTGAAGCTTTCTTT	CASSQGENTEAFF	TRBJ1-1	13	NA	NA	TRBV3-1/TRBV3-2
TGTGCCAGCCAGGGACAGGAATCTAACTATGGCTACACCTTC	CASQGQESNYGYTF	TRBJ1-2	14	few	TRBD1	TRBV6-5
TGTGCCAGCAGCTTAGGAAGGGGGTCCTACAATGAGCAGTTCTTC	CASSLGRGSYNEQFF	TRBJ2-1	15	NA	NA	TRBV11-2
TGTGCCAGCAGCTTGGCCGAGGGCGGCGGTGAAAAACTGTTTTTT	CASSLAEGGGEKLFF	TRBJ1-4	15	NA	NA	TRBV5-4